One sample yielded the 9 T cell receptor beta chains listed below, sequenced in a study of blood T cell repertoires in COVID-19. The table came from immunoSEQ multiplex PCR; TCRdb's copy has only in-frame clones and leaves some out. The sample yields 150,000 or so clones, approximately 90% seen once. Sequencing was done on a sample of PBMCs or T cells enriched from blood (not recorded which). These receptors all stem from a middle-aged woman who had been exposed to COVID-19.

This sequence joins TRBV6-1 and TRBJ2-7; 10 bases match TRBD2. The length of the CDR3 is 13 residues. Germline V gene lookup returns CDR1 MNHNS and CDR2 SASEGT. Trimming cost V 5 bases and J 7 bases; bases outside gene matches: 5. CDR3 in DNA: TGTGCCAGCAGTTCTAGCGGGAGAGGTGAGCAGTACTTC. Protein: CASSSSGRGEQYF.

V and J are TRBV11-2 and TRBJ1-2; a possible D gene is TRBD1 (5 bases). This CDR3 comprises 15 residues. The germline V and J ends were trimmed by 0 bases and 3 bases, with 11 bases remaining between them. Germline V gene sequence: CDR1 SGHAT, CDR2 FQNNGV. The CDR3 sequence is CASSLEMTDYYGYTF. The DNA of the CDR3 is TGTGCCAGCAGCTTAGAGATGACAGACTACTATGGCTACACCTTC.

J is TRBJ1-6 and V is TRBV28, with TRBD1 matching over 7 bases. Germline-derived CDR1 and CDR2 are MDHEN and SYDVKM. J was trimmed by 8 bases and V by 5 bases; bases with no gene match: 9. The CDR3 totals 15 residues. This chain's CDR3 is CASSQRQGFYSPLHF. The CDR3 DNA is TGTGCCAGCAGTCAAAGACAGGGTTTTTATTCACCCCTCCACTTT.

This clone was recorded only once. The J gene is TRBJ1-2, the V gene TRBV28; a weak D match, TRBD1 (5 bases). Trimming shortened V by 6 bases and J by 0 bases, and 11 bases separated the two germline ends. CDR3 length: 14 residues. Germline lookup yields CDR1 MDHEN and CDR2 SYDVKM. The CDR3 region is CASSQGSTNYGYTF. The CDR3 coding sequence is TGTGCCAGCAGCCAGGGAAGCACTAACTATGGCTACACCTTC.

This chain links TRBV7-2 with TRBJ2-5; 8 bases align to TRBD2. From germline, CDR1 is SGHTA and CDR2 FQGNSA. The CDR3 covers 14 residues. The V and J ends lost 5 bases and 7 bases, in that order; junction bases with no gene match: 9. CDR3 bases: TGTGCCAGCAGCACCCCGGGGGGGGTGGGGACCCAGTACTTC. As protein: CASSTPGGVGTQYF. The variable domain in full, with the rest retrieved from reference TRBV7-2 and TRBJ2-5, is GAGVSQSPSNKVTEKGKDVELRCDPISGHTALYWYRQSLGQGLEFLIYFQGNSAPDKSGLPSDRFSAERTGGSVSTLTIQRTQQEDSAVYLCASSTPGGVGTQYFGPGTRLLVL.

The chain couples TRBV3-1 (or the pseudogene TRBV3-2) to TRBJ2-1; D might be TRBD2 (5 bases). The CDR3 sequence is 12 residues long. Germline CDR1 LGHDT, CDR2 YNNKEL (reference sequence). With 0 bases removed from V and 16 bases from J, the gap between germline ends came to 13 bases. CDR3 coding DNA: TGTGCCAGCAGCCAAGAAACTAGTTTGCAATTCTTC. It is translated as CASSQETSLQFF.

This chain connects TRBV27 to TRBJ2-3, with D possibly TRBD2 on 5 matching bases. CDR1 is MNHEY and CDR2 is SMNVEV in the germline V gene (reference sequence). The germline V and J ends were trimmed by 5 bases and 4 bases, with 16 bases remaining between them. The CDR3 sequence is 15 residues long. Here the CDR3 reads CASSPTDSRPDTQYF. The CDR3 DNA reads as TGTGCCAGCAGTCCAACGGACTCGAGGCCAGATACGCAGTATTTT.

This clone was counted a single time. The chain couples TRBV10-2 to TRBJ1-6; 7 positions agree with TRBD1. Germline assignment: CDR1 WSHSY and CDR2 SAAADI. CDR3 length: 14 amino acids. Trimming cost V 3 bases and J 10 bases; bases outside gene matches: 6. The chain's CDR3 is CASSDQGVSSPLHF. The CDR3 DNA is TGCGCCAGCAGTGATCAGGGGGTTAGCTCACCCCTCCACTTT.

The chain combines TRBV28 with TRBJ1-5; tentatively, D is TRBD1 (6 bases). The V gene's germline CDR1 is MDHEN and CDR2 SYDVKM. V lost 10 bases to trimming and J lost 11 bases, with 30 bases between them. There are 16 residues in the CDR3. The CDR3 is CATLVMGAFSQWTQHF. The CDR3 DNA sequence: TGTGCCACCCTTGTCATGGGGGCCTTTTCTCAATGGACCCAGCATTTT.